The 10 T cell receptor beta chains below were found in one sample sequenced in a study of blood T cell repertoires in COVID-19. The table came from immunoSEQ multiplex PCR; TCRdb's copy has only in-frame clones and leaves some out. The repertoire holds 260,000 or so clones, with 70% to 90% as singletons. Sequenced material: PBMCs or T cells enriched from blood (not recorded which). The source of these receptors is a woman aged 40 to 50 with acute COVID-19.

This clone was seen just once. The chain joins TRBV7-2 to TRBJ1-1; maybe TRBD1 (5 bases). The V gene lost 2 bases and the J gene lost 0 bases, with 13 bases spanning the gap. CDR1 and CDR2 (germline): SGHTA, FQGNSA. The CDR3 is 16 amino acids. CDR3 residues: CASSLIPGRVNTEAFF. CDR3 in DNA: TGTGCCAGCAGCTTAATCCCAGGCAGGGTGAACACTGAAGCTTTCTTT.

As DNA, the CDR3 is TGTGCCAGCGGGGGAGGCCATAATTCACCCCTCCACTTT. Its protein product is CASGGGHNSPLHF. The chain links TRBV13 to TRBJ1-6, with D possibly being TRBD1 (5 bases). V lost 8 bases to trimming and J lost 5 bases, with 10 bases between them. Per germline, CDR1 PRHDT and CDR2 FYEKMQ (reference sequence). This CDR3 is 13 amino acids long.

The rearrangement links TRBV10-1 to TRBJ2-5; 7 bases fit TRBD1. Germline lookup yields CDR1 WNHNN and CDR2 SYGVQD (reference sequence). This CDR3 is built from 14 residues. Germline trimming cut 6 bases from V and 5 bases from J; bases unmatched to any gene: 9. The CDR3 region has the DNA TGCGCCAGCAGCCGGGACAGCTCGATGGAGACCCAGTACTTC. Encoded protein: CASSRDSSMETQYF.

A few counts support this clone. V is TRBV7-6 and J is TRBJ2-7, with D possibly matching TRBD1 (5 bases). CDR1 and CDR2 (germline): SGHVS, FNYEAQ. The V end was cut by 5 bases, the J end by 6 bases, with 11 bases between. This CDR3 is built from 12 residues. The chain's CDR3 is CASSPGQGEQYF. CDR3 nucleotides: TGTGCCAGCAGCCCAGGGCAGGGCGAGCAGTACTTC.

The genes are TRBV28 and TRBJ2-7; 8 positions match TRBD2. V trimming: 7 bases; J trimming: 4 bases; junction bases outside the gene matches: 9. The CDR3 spans 14 residues. Germline assignment: CDR1 MDHEN and CDR2 SYDVKM. As DNA, the CDR3 is TGTGCCAGCATGGAAGCGGGAGTTGCTTACGAGCAGTACTTC. It specifies CASMEAGVAYEQYF.

This chain uses TRBV24-1 with TRBJ2-7; D remains unclear. The V end was cut by 3 bases, the J end by 4 bases, with 15 bases between. The CDR3 totals 15 residues. The germline CDR1 and CDR2 sequences are KGHDR and SFDVKD. The CDR3 protein is CATSDRRKKPYEQYV. The CDR3 nucleotides are TGTGCCACCAGTGATCGCCGAAAAAAGCCTTACGAGCAGTACGTC.

This clone appeared once. The chain employs TRBV7-9 and TRBJ1-5; 8 bases are a match to TRBD1. CDR1 and CDR2 (germline): SEHNR, FQNEAQ (reference sequence). The J segment lost 4 bases and the V segment lost 5 bases, leaving 7 bases of the junction unmatched. CDR3 length equals 15 residues. Written as DNA, the CDR3 is TGTGCCAGCAGCCTAGGGACAGGTAATAATCAGCCCCAGCATTTT. This codes for CASSLGTGNNQPQHF.

With respect to this clone: At the DNA level, this CDR3 is encoded by other sequences in the same sample as well. The rearrangement links TRBV12-3 or TRBV12-4 to TRBJ1-1; D may be TRBD1 (5 bases). V was cut by 6 bases and J by 1 base, with 9 bases left in between. The CDR3 covers 13 residues. The CDR3 protein is CASSLTANTEAFF. The CDR3 DNA reads as TGTGCCAGCAGCCTGACAGCGAACACTGAAGCTTTCTTT.

This sequence joins TRBV2 and TRBJ1-2; the D gene is possibly TRBD1 (6 bases). Germline V gives CDR1 SNHLY, CDR2 FYNNEI. V was trimmed by 3 bases and J by 4 bases, leaving 9 bases between them. The CDR3 contains 13 residues. Written as DNA, the CDR3 is TGTGCCAGCAGTGAGGACAGATCCTATGGCTACACCTTC. Translating gives CASSEDRSYGYTF. The whole variable domain, filled in from reference TRBV2 and TRBJ1-2, reads EPEVTQTPSHQVTQMGQEVILRCVPISNHLYFYWYRQILGQKVEFLVSFYNNEISEKSEIFDDQFSVERPDGSNFTLKIRSTKLEDSAMYFCASSEDRSYGYTFGSGTRLTVV.

The chain links TRBV4-3 to TRBJ2-6; D is unresolved. Germline CDR1 reads LGHNA; CDR2 reads YSLEER. The CDR3 is 15 residues long. The V gene lost 4 bases and the J gene lost 4 bases, with 11 bases spanning the gap. The CDR3, as DNA: TGCGCCAGCAGCCGATCAGGTCCAGGGGCCAACGTCCTGACTTTC. Amino acid sequence: CASSRSGPGANVLTF.